The T cell receptor (beta chain) under discussion was sequenced for a study of blood T cell repertoires in COVID-19. The assay was immunoSEQ multiplex PCR, and TCRdb's table has in-frame clones only and misses some. This sample has around 400,000 clones, with approximately 91% found just once. The CDR3 is 14 amino acids. Germline CDR1 reads SGHRS; CDR2 reads YFSETQ. V was pared by 4 bases and J by 1 base, with 0 bases of the junction left unmatched. Sequencing was carried out using PBMCs or T cells enriched from blood (not recorded which). This chain joins TRBV5-1 and TRBJ2-2; 8 bases line up with TRBD1. This receptor was identified in a woman aged 40 to 50 who had been exposed to COVID-19. The CDR3, as DNA: TGCGCCAGCAGCGGACAGGGGAACACCGGGGAGCTGTTTTTT. Amino acids: CASSGQGNTGELFF.